These T cell receptor beta chains were read from a single sample in a study of cytotoxic CD8 clonotypes in ibrutinib-treated CLL. Measured with immunoSEQ multiplex PCR; TCRdb has only the in-frame clones, and not every one. The repertoire holds about 200,000 clones, with 79% as singletons. This material consisted of PBMCs, taken after 12 months of ibrutinib treatment. These receptors all come from a human donor with chronic lymphocytic leukemia. Each CDR3 is given with its conserved first and last residue. Each record gives: CDR3 protein, V gene, J gene.

CASSIGPGSNEQYF	TRBV19	TRBJ2-7
CASSHSGALEAFF	TRBV4-1	TRBJ1-1
CASSFNPRTDTQYF	TRBV27	TRBJ2-3
CASSLVIAGPSNEQFF	TRBV7-3	TRBJ2-1
CASSYWGGSYEQYF	TRBV6-5	TRBJ2-7
CASSLSGSNQPQHF	TRBV27	TRBJ1-5
CASGFCQPQHF	TRBV12-5	TRBJ1-5
CASSLIQGPDTQYF	TRBV28	TRBJ2-3
CASSLGLREETQYF	TRBV7-8	TRBJ2-5
CASSPWVAGGLETQYF	TRBV2	TRBJ2-5
CSVVLAGGENIQYF	TRBV29-1	TRBJ2-4
CASSRLGTEAFF	TRBV27	TRBJ1-1
CASSSKPKGGLHSEGTQYF	TRBV28	TRBJ2-5
CASSPWRGSTDTQYF	TRBV6-6	TRBJ2-3
CASSPGGQENTIYF	TRBV18	TRBJ1-3
CASSVGDYEQYF	TRBV2	TRBJ2-7
CASSLDPHRVWDGYTF	TRBV5-1	TRBJ1-2
CASSPSGIPFSTEAFF	TRBV18	TRBJ1-1
CASSQERKTGSTQYF	TRBV4-1	TRBJ2-5
CASGTYQETQYF	TRBV27	TRBJ2-5
CASSLANRIHEQYF	TRBV11-1	TRBJ2-7
CASSQAPPDGLGTQYF	TRBV14	TRBJ2-5